The sample holds one count of the clone carrying this TCR beta chain. This entry is derived from a study of blood T cell repertoires in COVID-19. Per germline, CDR1 SGHDN and CDR2 FVKESK. Trimming took off 1 base at V and 0 bases at J, with 12 bases between the two ends. This CDR3 is built from 16 residues. Methods used by the authors: Nucleated cell number was recorded as an estimate derived from reference gene primer amplification. The table came from immunoSEQ multiplex PCR; TCRdb's copy has only in-frame clones and leaves some out. D and trimming were read from the DNA, whereas the V and J calls and clone size are those reported in that table. The sample consists of under 350,000 clones, over 75% of them appearing once.

V and J are TRBV14 and TRBJ1-2; D is undetermined. The TCR originated in a man younger than 40 who had recovered from COVID-19. The sequencing input was PBMCs or T cells enriched from blood (not recorded which). In DNA, the CDR3 is TGTGCCAGCAGCCAAGCCGGCCACAGAGCTAACTATGGCTACACCTTC. It translates to CASSQAGHRANYGYTF.